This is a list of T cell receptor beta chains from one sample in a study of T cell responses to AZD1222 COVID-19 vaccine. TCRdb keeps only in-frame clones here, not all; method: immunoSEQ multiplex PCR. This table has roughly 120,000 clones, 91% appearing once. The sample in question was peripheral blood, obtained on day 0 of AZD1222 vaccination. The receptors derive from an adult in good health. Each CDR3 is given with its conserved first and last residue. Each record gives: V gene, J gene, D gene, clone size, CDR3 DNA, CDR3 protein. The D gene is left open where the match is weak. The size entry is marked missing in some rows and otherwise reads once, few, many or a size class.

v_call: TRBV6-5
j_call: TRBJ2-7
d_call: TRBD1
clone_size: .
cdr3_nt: TGTGCCAGCAGTTACTTTTCGGGACAGGCGCTAGTAGAGCAGTACTTC
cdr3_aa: CASSYFSGQALVEQYF

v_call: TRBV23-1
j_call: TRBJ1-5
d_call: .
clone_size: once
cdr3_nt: TGCGCCAGCAGTCGAACCGGCAATCAGCCCCAGCATTTT
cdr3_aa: CASSRTGNQPQHF

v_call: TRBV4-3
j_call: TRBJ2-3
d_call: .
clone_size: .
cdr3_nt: TGCGCCAGCAGCCAAGATCGCACAGGGAACACAGATACGCAGTATTTT
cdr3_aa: CASSQDRTGNTDTQYF

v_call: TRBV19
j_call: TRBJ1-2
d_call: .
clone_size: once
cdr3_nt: TGTGCCAGTAGTTCCAGCCCGACAGGACCGAAGAACTATGGCTACACCTTC
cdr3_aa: CASSSSPTGPKNYGYTF

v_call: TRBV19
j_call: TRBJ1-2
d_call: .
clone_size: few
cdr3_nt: TGTGCCAGTAGTCCCCAGGGTCTTGGCTACACCTTC
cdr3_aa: CASSPQGLGYTF

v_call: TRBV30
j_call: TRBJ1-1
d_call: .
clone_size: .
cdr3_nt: TGTGCCTGGAGCAAAGTACTGAACACTGAAGCTTTCTTT
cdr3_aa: CAWSKVLNTEAFF

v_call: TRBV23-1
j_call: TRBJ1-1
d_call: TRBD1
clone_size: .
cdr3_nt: TGCGCCAGCAGTCAATTTGGGAGAAAGATAGGACAGGGACGCACTGAAGCTTTCTTT
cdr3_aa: CASSQFGRKIGQGRTEAFF

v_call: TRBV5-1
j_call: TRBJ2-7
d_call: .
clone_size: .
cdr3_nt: TGCGCCAGCAGCTTGGTCGGCAGGGTAGACGAGCAGTACTTC
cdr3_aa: CASSLVGRVDEQYF

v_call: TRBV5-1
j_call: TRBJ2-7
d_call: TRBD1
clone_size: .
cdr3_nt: TGCGCCAGCAGCGGAGGACAGGGTAGCTCCTACGAGCAGTACTTC
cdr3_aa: CASSGGQGSSYEQYF

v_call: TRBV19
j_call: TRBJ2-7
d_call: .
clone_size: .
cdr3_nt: TGTGCCAGACTACACCCCCCCCGGGCCCAGTGGGGAAAAGAGCAGTACTTC
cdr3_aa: CARLHPPRAQWGKEQYF

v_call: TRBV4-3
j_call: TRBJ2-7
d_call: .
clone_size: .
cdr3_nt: TGCGCCAGCAGCCTGGACGAAGAGCCGTACGAGCAGTACTTC
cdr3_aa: CASSLDEEPYEQYF